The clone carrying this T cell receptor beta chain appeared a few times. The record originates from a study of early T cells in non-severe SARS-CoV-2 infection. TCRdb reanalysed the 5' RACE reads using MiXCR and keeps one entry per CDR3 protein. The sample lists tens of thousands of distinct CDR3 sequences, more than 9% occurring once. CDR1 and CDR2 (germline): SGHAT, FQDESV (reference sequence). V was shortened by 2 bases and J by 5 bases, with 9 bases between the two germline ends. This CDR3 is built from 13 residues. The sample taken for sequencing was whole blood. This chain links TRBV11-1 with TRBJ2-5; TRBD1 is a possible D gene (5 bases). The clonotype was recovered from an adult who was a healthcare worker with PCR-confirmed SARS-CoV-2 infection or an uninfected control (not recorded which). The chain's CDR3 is CASSLSWGETQYF. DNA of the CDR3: TGTGCCAGCAGCTTAAGCTGGGGCGAGACCCAGTACTTC.